This T cell receptor beta chain was recovered during a study of T cells in Graves' hyperthyroidism and ophthalmopathy. This clonotype was seen many times. The germline V gene encodes CDR1 DFQATT and CDR2 SNEGSKA (reference sequence). Trimming removed 5 bases at V and 6 bases at J, with 15 bases between. This CDR3 spans 13 amino acids. Amplification yielded TCR beta CDR3 regions, with RNA transcripts as the source. TCR CDR3 underwent first-round RT-PCR with the HTBI primer set. TCRdb re-analysed the multiplex PCR reads in MiXCR, keeping a single row per CDR3 protein. The sample carries under 650,000 distinct CDR3 sequences, about 16% recorded once.

The gene calls are TRBV20-1 and TRBJ2-3, with D possibly being TRBD1 (5 bases). Sequencing was performed on blood. This TCR derives from a woman between 25 and 40 years old with Graves' hyperthyroidism. The CDR3 region has the DNA TGCAGTGCTTTATCAAAGGGGATGGATACGCAGTATTTT. Protein sequence: CSALSKGMDTQYF.